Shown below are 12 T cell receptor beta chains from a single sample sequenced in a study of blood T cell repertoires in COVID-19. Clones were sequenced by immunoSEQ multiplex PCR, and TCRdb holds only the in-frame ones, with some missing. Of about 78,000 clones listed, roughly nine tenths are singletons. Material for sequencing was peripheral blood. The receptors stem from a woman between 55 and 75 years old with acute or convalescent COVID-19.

DNA of the CDR3: TGTGCCAGCAGCGAACCCACTAGCGGCGCGAACACCGGGGAGCTGTTTTTT. This gives the protein CASSEPTSGANTGELFF. The J gene is TRBJ2-2, the V gene TRBV9; the match to TRBD2 covers 8 bases. With V trimmed by 3 bases and J by 0 bases, 7 bases remained unmatched. The CDR3 consists of 17 residues. Germline V gives CDR1 SGDLS, CDR2 YYNGEE.

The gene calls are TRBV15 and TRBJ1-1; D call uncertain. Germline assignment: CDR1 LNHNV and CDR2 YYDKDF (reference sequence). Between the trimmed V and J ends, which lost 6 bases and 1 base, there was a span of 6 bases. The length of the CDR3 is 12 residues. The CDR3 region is CATRSRNTEAFF. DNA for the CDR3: TGTGCCACCAGATCCAGGAACACTGAAGCTTTCTTT. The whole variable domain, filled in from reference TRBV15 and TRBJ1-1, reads DAMVIQNPRYQVTQFGKPVTLSCSQTLNHNVMYWYQQKSSQAPKLLFHYYDKDFNNEADTPDNFQSRRPNTSFCFLDIRSPGLGDTAMYLCATRSRNTEAFFGQGTRLTVV.

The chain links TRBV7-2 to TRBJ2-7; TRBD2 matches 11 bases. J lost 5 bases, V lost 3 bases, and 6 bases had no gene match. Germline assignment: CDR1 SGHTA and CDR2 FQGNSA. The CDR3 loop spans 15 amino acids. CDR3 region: CASSLSSGRFHEQYF. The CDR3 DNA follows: TGTGCCAGCAGCTTGTCTAGCGGGAGGTTCCACGAGCAGTACTTC.

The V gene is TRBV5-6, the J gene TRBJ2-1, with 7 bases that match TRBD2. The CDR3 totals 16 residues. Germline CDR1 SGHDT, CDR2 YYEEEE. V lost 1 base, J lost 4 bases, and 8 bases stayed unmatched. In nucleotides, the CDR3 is TGTGCCAGCAGCTTGTATCCAACGGGAGGTTACAATGAGCAGTTCTTC. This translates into CASSLYPTGGYNEQFF. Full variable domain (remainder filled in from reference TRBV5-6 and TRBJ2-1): DAGVTQSPTHLIKTRGQQVTLRCSPKSGHDTVSWYQQALGQGPQFIFQYYEEEERQRGNFPDRFSGHQFPNYSSELNVNALLLGDSALYLCASSLYPTGGYNEQFFGPGTRLTVL.

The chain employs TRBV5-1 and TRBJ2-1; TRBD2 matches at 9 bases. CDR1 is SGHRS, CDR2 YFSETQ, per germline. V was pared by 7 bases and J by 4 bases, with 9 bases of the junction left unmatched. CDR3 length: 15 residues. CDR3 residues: CASQDRGGVYNEQFF. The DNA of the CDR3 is TGCGCCAGCCAGGACCGCGGGGGGGTATACAATGAGCAGTTCTTC.

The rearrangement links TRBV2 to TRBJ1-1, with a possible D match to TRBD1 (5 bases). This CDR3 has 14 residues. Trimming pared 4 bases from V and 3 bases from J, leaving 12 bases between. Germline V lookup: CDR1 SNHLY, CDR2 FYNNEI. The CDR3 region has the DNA TGTGCCAGCAGTGTTCAGGGCCCGGACACTGAAGCTTTCTTT. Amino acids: CASSVQGPDTEAFF.

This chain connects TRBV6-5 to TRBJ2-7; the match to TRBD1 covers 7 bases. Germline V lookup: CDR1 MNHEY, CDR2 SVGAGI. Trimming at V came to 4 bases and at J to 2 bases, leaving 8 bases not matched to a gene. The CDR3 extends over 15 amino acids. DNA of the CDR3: TGTGCCAGCAGTTCCTTGAGCACAGGGGCCTACGAGCAGTACTTC. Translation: CASSSLSTGAYEQYF.

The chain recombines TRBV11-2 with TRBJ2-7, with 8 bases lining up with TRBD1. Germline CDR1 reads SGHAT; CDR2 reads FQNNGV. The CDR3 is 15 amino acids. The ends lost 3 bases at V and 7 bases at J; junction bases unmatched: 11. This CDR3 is CASSFGQGLPGEQYF. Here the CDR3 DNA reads TGTGCCAGCAGCTTCGGACAGGGACTGCCAGGAGAGCAGTACTTC.

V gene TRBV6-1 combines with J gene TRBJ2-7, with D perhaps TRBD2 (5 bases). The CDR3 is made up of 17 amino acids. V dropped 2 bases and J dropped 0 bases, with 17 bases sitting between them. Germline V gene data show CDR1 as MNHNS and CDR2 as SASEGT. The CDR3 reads CASSEKGNSAYSYEQYF. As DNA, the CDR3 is TGTGCCAGCAGTGAAAAGGGTAATAGCGCCTACTCCTACGAGCAGTACTTC.

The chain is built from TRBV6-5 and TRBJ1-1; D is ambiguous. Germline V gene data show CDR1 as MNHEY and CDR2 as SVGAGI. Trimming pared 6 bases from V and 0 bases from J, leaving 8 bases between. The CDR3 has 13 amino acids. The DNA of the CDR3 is TGTGCCAGCAGCTTACAGCTGAACACTGAAGCTTTCTTT. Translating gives CASSLQLNTEAFF.

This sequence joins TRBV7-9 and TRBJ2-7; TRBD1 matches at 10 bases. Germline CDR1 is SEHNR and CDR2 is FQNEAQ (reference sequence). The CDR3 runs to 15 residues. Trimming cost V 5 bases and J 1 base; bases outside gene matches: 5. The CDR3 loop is CASSEWTGGSYEQYF. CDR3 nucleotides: TGTGCCAGCAGCGAATGGACAGGGGGTTCCTACGAGCAGTACTTC.

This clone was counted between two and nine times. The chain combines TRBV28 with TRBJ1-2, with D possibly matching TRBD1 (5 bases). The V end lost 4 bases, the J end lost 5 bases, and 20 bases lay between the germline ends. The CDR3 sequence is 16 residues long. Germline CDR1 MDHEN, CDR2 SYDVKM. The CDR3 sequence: CASSSMPAGLAYGYTF. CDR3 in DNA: TGTGCCAGCAGTTCGATGCCCGCGGGACTGGCATATGGCTACACCTTC.